Below, 17 T cell receptor beta chains from the same sample are listed, as sequenced in a study of diagnostic markers for celiac disease. TCRdb reprocessed the reads and stores each CDR3 protein as one record, lacking DNA. This sample carries about 5,000 distinct CDR3 sequences, with approximately 5.6% going to the ten biggest clones. Material: either unsorted cells or a sorted T cell fraction (not recorded which). These receptor sequences come from a human donor. This table probably holds off-target reads from a library built for another chain.

This sequence joins TRBV10-1 and TRBJ1-5; TCRdb's D gene call, TRBD1, goes unchecked for lack of DNA. CDR3 length equals 15 residues. Germline CDR1 reads WNHNN; CDR2 reads SYGVQD (reference sequence). The CDR3 loop is CASSEYHRGNQPQHF.

This chain joins TRBV7-8 and TRBJ1-5. The CDR3 has 15 amino acids. Germline CDR1 and CDR2: SGHVS and FQNEAQ. The CDR3 is CASSLTENTGQPQHF.

This clonotype counts as medium-sized (0.01 to 0.1%) by frequency. This chain uses TRBV6-5 with TRBJ1-3. The CDR3 runs 11 residues. In germline, CDR1 is MNHEY, CDR2 SVGAGI. This chain's CDR3 is CASSYGYTIYF.

The chain combines TRBV10-2 with TRBJ2-7; TCRdb's assignment of TRBD1 cannot be checked, as there is no DNA. Germline lookup yields CDR1 WSHSY and CDR2 SAAADI. This CDR3 is 16 amino acids long. CDR3 sequence reads: CASSSLQTGASYEQYF.

The chain uses TRBV20-1 and TRBJ1-2; lacking DNA, the TRBD1 call made by TCRdb goes unchecked. This CDR3 has 15 amino acids. Germline-derived CDR1 and CDR2 are DFQATT and SNEGSKA (reference sequence). CDR3 in amino acids: CSARDDYTGDYGYTF.

This chain uses TRBV27 with TRBJ2-7; the D gene TCRdb calls, TRBD1, cannot be checked with no DNA. Germline CDR1 reads MNHEY; CDR2 reads SMNVEV (reference sequence). This CDR3 region has 14 residues. The CDR3 region is CASSPPGQGSEQYF.

This clonotype is deemed medium-sized by its frequency. The V call is TRBV18, the J call TRBJ1-1. Per the germline V gene, CDR1 is KGHSH and CDR2 is LQKENI. This CDR3 region has 16 residues. The CDR3 region is CASSPGIGSFNTEAFF.

CDR3 region: CATSSTTGELFF. The rearrangement links TRBV10-3 to TRBJ2-2. Germline-derived CDR1 and CDR2 are ENHRY and SYGVKD. The CDR3 has 12 amino acids.

The rearrangement uses TRBV20-1 and TRBJ2-3; TCRdb names TRBD2, which stays unverified in the absence of DNA. Per germline, CDR1 DFQATT and CDR2 SNEGSKA (reference sequence). The CDR3 covers 15 residues. The CDR3 sequence: CSASGPSIRTDTQYF.

The chain couples TRBV5-1 to TRBJ2-1; TCRdb outputs TRBD1, but without DNA this stays unchecked. Germline assignment: CDR1 SGHRS and CDR2 YFSETQ. This CDR3 region has 15 residues. CDR3 sequence: CASSLVGGPSGEQFF.

This clonotype is labeled medium-sized based on frequency. The chain carries TRBV2 and TRBJ1-2. The CDR3 contains 13 residues. Germline values: CDR1 SNHLY, CDR2 FYNNEI. CDR3 sequence: CASSALENYGYTF.

V and J are TRBV12-3 or TRBV12-4 and TRBJ2-1; the D call from TCRdb, TRBD2, cannot be confirmed without DNA. The CDR3 contains 14 residues. The CDR3 protein is CASRDGTSGGAGFF.

The chain has TRBV5-5 and TRBJ2-1; TCRdb names TRBD1, which stays unverified in the absence of DNA. The CDR3 is 18 residues long. Germline CDR1 and CDR2: SGHKS and YYEKEE (reference sequence). This CDR3 reads CASSLRGGDSTPYNEQFF.

The chain uses TRBV5-1 and TRBJ2-7; the TCRdb D gene call, TRBD1, has no DNA to confirm it. The CDR3 length is 15 residues. The germline CDR1 and CDR2 sequences are SGHRS and YFSETQ. The CDR3 loop is CASSSITGGIYEQYF.

The chain recombines TRBV2 with TRBJ2-1; lacking DNA, the TRBD1 call made by TCRdb goes unchecked. The CDR3 totals 15 residues. Germline CDR1 is SNHLY and CDR2 is FYNNEI. CDR3 region: CASTRQVPSYNEQFF.

Judged by frequency, this clonotype is medium-sized. V and J are TRBV12-3 or TRBV12-4 and TRBJ1-1; TCRdb's D call of TRBD1 is untestable without DNA. The CDR3 loop spans 14 amino acids. This CDR3 is CASSFSRDSLDAFF.

This chain connects TRBV5-5 to TRBJ1-4; TCRdb's D gene call, TRBD1, goes unchecked for lack of DNA. Germline loops: CDR1 SGHKS, CDR2 YYEKEE (reference sequence). The CDR3 is 14 amino acids. The CDR3 reads CASSLTHRNEKLFF.